This passage covers 28 T cell receptor beta chains from one sample sequenced in a study of blood T cell repertoires in COVID-19. Data came from immunoSEQ multiplex PCR; TCRdb stores just in-frame clones and leaves some out. The table records approximately 260,000 clones, approximately 90% of them present only once. Sample: PBMCs or T cells enriched from blood (not recorded which). The origin of the receptors is a woman younger than 30 who had recovered from COVID-19.

The rearrangement links TRBV9 to TRBJ1-6, with D uncertain. Germline V CDR1 and CDR2: SGDLS, YYNGEE. Trimming cost V 0 bases and J 10 bases, with 8 bases left between them. CDR3 length: 13 residues. CDR3 amino acids: CASSVGGSSPLHF. CDR3 DNA sequence: TGTGCCAGCAGCGTAGGAGGGAGCTCACCCCTCCACTTT.

This chain joins TRBV11-2 and TRBJ2-7; no clear D gene. The CDR3 is made up of 13 amino acids. The V end lost 2 bases, the J end lost 4 bases, and 9 bases lay between the germline ends. Per germline, CDR1 SGHAT and CDR2 FQNNGV. CDR3 nucleotide sequence: TGTGCCAGCAGCTTAAATAGAGTATACGAGCAGTACTTC. Protein sequence: CASSLNRVYEQYF.

The gene calls are TRBV4-1 and TRBJ2-3; TRBD2 might be the D (6 bases). Germline lookup yields CDR1 MGHRA and CDR2 YSYEKL. V lost 4 bases, J lost 0 bases, and 14 bases lay in between. The CDR3 contains 16 residues. The CDR3 loop reads CASSLSSSVSTDTQYF. The CDR3 bases are TGCGCCAGCAGCCTTTCCTCTAGCGTTAGCACAGATACGCAGTATTTT.

The chain combines TRBV4-3 with TRBJ2-7, with D possibly matching TRBD1 (5 bases). Germline V gives CDR1 LGHNA, CDR2 YSLEER. The CDR3 extends over 15 amino acids. Trimming pared 1 base from V and 4 bases from J, leaving 14 bases between. DNA of the CDR3: TGCGCCAGCAGCCAAGGGCCTATGGGGCTATACGAGCAGTACTTC. The encoded protein is CASSQGPMGLYEQYF.

The V and J genes are TRBV29-1 and TRBJ2-3; unclear D gene. V was shortened by 1 base and J by 3 bases, with 2 bases between the two germline ends. This CDR3 contains 11 residues. The germline CDR1 and CDR2 sequences are SQVTM and ANQGSEA. The chain's CDR3 is CSVEVTDTQYF. CDR3 nucleotides: TGCAGCGTTGAAGTAACAGATACGCAGTATTTT.

V usage is TRBV7-2 and J usage is TRBJ1-4; D is possibly TRBD1 (5 bases). This CDR3 spans 13 amino acids. V gave up 2 bases and J gave up 8 bases, with 9 bases separating them. The germline CDR1 and CDR2 sequences are SGHTA and FQGNSA. The CDR3 here is CASSLPGLEKLFF. In DNA form, the CDR3 reads TGTGCCAGCAGCTTACCAGGGCTCGAAAAACTGTTTTTT.

This chain uses TRBV19 with TRBJ2-7; 7 bases are shared with TRBD1. V lost 4 bases to trimming and J lost 6 bases; unmatched junction nucleotides: 18. Germline-derived CDR1 and CDR2 are LNHDA and SQIVND (reference sequence). This CDR3 contains 17 residues. In nucleotides, the CDR3 is TGTGCCAGTAGTAGAACACACTCCGGGACAGAAGAACCCGAGCAGTACTTC. Translated: CASSRTHSGTEEPEQYF. Filled out from reference TRBV19 and TRBJ2-7, the complete variable domain reads DGGITQSPKYLFRKEGQNVTLSCEQNLNHDAMYWYRQDPGQGLRLIYYSQIVNDFQKGDIAEGYSVSREKKESFPLTVTSAQKNPTAFYLCASSRTHSGTEEPEQYFGPGTRLTVT.

The chain joins TRBV28 to TRBJ1-1; D might be TRBD1 (6 bases). Per the germline V gene, CDR1 is MDHEN and CDR2 is SYDVKM. CDR3 length: 14 residues. Trimming shortened V by 3 bases and J by 11 bases, and 19 bases separated the two germline ends. The CDR3 loop is CASSFAQGIPRAFF. CDR3 in DNA: TGTGCCAGCAGTTTTGCCCAGGGGATCCCAAGGGCTTTCTTT.

V and J are TRBV2 and TRBJ1-5; tentative D call: TRBD1 (5 bases). The V and J ends lost 3 bases and 5 bases respectively, with 8 bases between them. The germline V gene encodes CDR1 SNHLY and CDR2 FYNNEI. The CDR3 totals 13 residues. CDR3 residues: CASSDWGDQPQHF. DNA of the CDR3: TGTGCCAGCAGTGACTGGGGGGATCAGCCCCAGCATTTT.

V and J are TRBV3-1 (or the pseudogene TRBV3-2) and TRBJ1-2; D might be TRBD1 (6 bases). Between the trimmed V and J ends, which lost 1 base and 12 bases, there was a span of 12 bases. Germline CDR1 reads LGHDT; CDR2 reads YNNKEL (reference sequence). CDR3 size: 12 residues. The CDR3 nucleotides read TGTGCCAGCAGCCAAGGGGGGCGACTCCACACCTTC. Protein: CASSQGGRLHTF.

The chain combines TRBV24-1 with TRBJ2-3, with TRBD1 matching 10 bases. The CDR3 spans 16 residues. V dropped 3 bases and J dropped 3; count of bases not matched to a gene: 5. In germline, CDR1 is KGHDR, CDR2 SFDVKD. As DNA, the CDR3 is TGTGCCACCAGTGATGCGGGACAGGGGATGACAGATACGCAGTATTTT. Translating it yields CATSDAGQGMTDTQYF.

This sequence joins TRBV12-1 and TRBJ1-5; TRBD1 reflects the table's D call only, with no check against the DNA. TRBV12-1 is listed as a pseudogene. The CDR3 has 16 amino acids. The chain's CDR3 is CASSFARQGVHQPQHF. The CDR3 DNA follows: TGTGCCAGCAGCTTTGCGCGACAGGGAGTACATCAGCCCCAGCATTTT.

This clone was counted a single time. The V call is TRBV27, the J call TRBJ2-7, with D possibly matching TRBD1 (5 bases). V lost 5 bases to trimming and J lost 3 bases, with 11 bases between them. The CDR3 covers 13 residues. Germline loops: CDR1 MNHEY, CDR2 SMNVEV (reference sequence). CDR3 in amino acids: CASSLGAFYEQYF. CDR3 DNA: TGTGCCAGCAGTCTAGGGGCGTTCTACGAGCAGTACTTC.

With respect to this clone: Other nucleotide sequences in the sample specify the same CDR3. The chain recombines TRBV6-2 or TRBV6-3 with TRBJ2-7, with 9 bases lining up with TRBD2. Germline CDR1 reads MNHEY; CDR2 reads SVGEGT. This CDR3 region has 14 residues. The ends lost 0 bases at V and 3 bases at J; junction bases unmatched: 0. The CDR3 protein is CASSYSSGGYEQYF. In DNA, the CDR3 is TGTGCCAGCAGTTACTCTAGCGGGGGCTACGAGCAGTACTTC.

V is TRBV7-6 and J is TRBJ2-1; TRBD2 is a possible D gene (7 bases). Trimming took off 5 bases at V and 5 bases at J, with 19 bases between the two ends. CDR1 is SGHVS, CDR2 FNYEAQ, per germline. The CDR3 runs 16 residues. Here the CDR3 DNA reads TGTGCCAGCAGCCATGGCCCCCGGGGGGCCGACAATGAGCAGTTCTTC. This translates into CASSHGPRGADNEQFF.

This clone showed up just once. The chain is built from TRBV4-2 and TRBJ2-3, with 8 bases lining up with TRBD2. This CDR3 is 14 amino acids long. V shed 8 bases, J shed 3 bases, and the junction held 7 bases outside the gene matches. CDR1 LGHNA and CDR2 YNFKEQ come from the germline V gene. DNA of the CDR3: TGTGCCAGCGCCCCGGGGGGGTCGACAGATACGCAGTATTTT. Amino acids: CASAPGGSTDTQYF.

The chain uses TRBV5-1 and TRBJ2-5; TRBD1 might be the D (6 bases). The CDR3 totals 18 residues. CDR1 and CDR2 (germline): SGHRS, YFSETQ. V shed 1 base and J shed 1 base, with 20 bases lying between them. CDR3 nucleotide sequence: TGCGCCAGCAGCTTGACCCTGGCAGGGGCCTATGTCCAAGAGACCCAGTACTTC. This encodes CASSLTLAGAYVQETQYF.

The rearrangement joins TRBV27 to TRBJ2-1; 11 bases match TRBD2. V was clipped by 8 bases and J by 3 bases; unmatched bases: 9. The CDR3 consists of 16 residues. Germline lookup yields CDR1 MNHEY and CDR2 SMNVEV (reference sequence). This chain's CDR3 is CASSFPLAGGYNEQFF. In nucleotides, the CDR3 is TGTGCCAGCTCCTTTCCTCTAGCGGGGGGCTACAATGAGCAGTTCTTC.

The chain recombines TRBV4-1 with TRBJ1-5; D is unresolved. From germline, CDR1 is MGHRA and CDR2 YSYEKL. V shed 0 bases and J shed 7 bases, with 13 bases lying between them. The CDR3 consists of 15 residues. The chain's CDR3 is CASSQDLRGYQPQHF. The DNA for the CDR3 is TGCGCCAGCAGCCAAGATCTCAGAGGGTACCAGCCCCAGCATTTT.

The genes are TRBV28 and TRBJ1-6, with TRBD1 as a possible D gene (5 bases). The V end lost 2 bases, the J end lost 7 bases, and 12 bases lay between the germline ends. Per the germline V gene, CDR1 is MDHEN and CDR2 is SYDVKM. The CDR3 is made up of 15 amino acids. The CDR3 nucleotides read TGTGCCAGCAGTTTAGTGGCAGGGTGGAATTCACCCCTCCACTTT. Translated: CASSLVAGWNSPLHF. The variable domain in full, completed from reference TRBV28 and TRBJ1-6, reads DVKVTQSSRYLVKRTGEKVFLECVQDMDHENMFWYRQDPGLGLRLIYFSYDVKMKEKGDIPEGYSVSREKKERFSLILESASTNQTSMYLCASSLVAGWNSPLHFGNGTRLTVT.

This clone has only one observation. The rearrangement uses TRBV18 and TRBJ1-2; 7 bases agree with TRBD1. The germline gives CDR1 KGHSH, CDR2 LQKENI. CDR3 length: 13 amino acids. The junction had 10 bases not matched to a gene; V was cut back by 6 bases and J by 9 bases. CDR3 protein: CASSRDSLRRYTF. The CDR3 DNA sequence: TGTGCCAGCTCCCGGGACAGCCTTCGGCGCTACACCTTC.

The chain carries TRBV5-1 and TRBJ1-3; TRBD1 is a possible D gene (6 bases). V was clipped by 0 bases and J by 3 bases, with 13 bases between them. The CDR3 is 16 amino acids. The V gene's germline CDR1 is SGHRS and CDR2 YFSETQ. The CDR3 coding sequence is TGCGCCAGCAGCTTGGCCGGGACAAAATTTGGAAACACCATATATTTT. Its translation: CASSLAGTKFGNTIYF.

The chain carries TRBV24-1 and TRBJ2-7; 11 nucleotides align to TRBD1. With V trimmed by 3 bases and J by 6 bases, 6 bases remained unmatched. CDR1 and CDR2 (germline): KGHDR, SFDVKD. CDR3 length equals 15 residues. The CDR3 nucleotides are TGTGCCACCAGTGATGAGGGACAGGGGGTAGGCGAGCAGTACTTC. Protein product: CATSDEGQGVGEQYF.

This chain links TRBV7-9 with TRBJ2-6; possible D gene TRBD1, 5 bases. The CDR3 has 17 residues. The V gene's germline CDR1 is SEHNR and CDR2 FQNEAQ (reference sequence). The germline V and J ends were trimmed by 4 bases and 2 bases, with 15 bases remaining between them. CDR3 region: CASSSTAGLPGANVLTF. CDR3 bases: TGTGCCAGCAGCTCCACTGCAGGGTTACCTGGGGCCAACGTCCTGACTTTC.

Only one count was recorded for this clone. The V gene is TRBV4-1, the J gene TRBJ2-1, with 13 bases identical to TRBD2. In germline, CDR1 is MGHRA, CDR2 YSYEKL. This CDR3 is built from 18 residues. The V gene end was trimmed by 1 base and the J gene end by 1 base; junction bases not matched to a gene: 4. The CDR3: CASSQGTSGSRSYNEQFF. CDR3 sequence (DNA): TGCGCCAGCAGCCAAGGGACTAGCGGGAGTAGGTCCTACAATGAGCAGTTCTTC.

The chain links TRBV4-2 to TRBJ1-2; the match to TRBD1 covers 7 bases. Losses at the gene ends were 2 bases for V and 10 bases for J; bases not matched to a gene: 10. This CDR3 has 14 amino acids. In germline, CDR1 is LGHNA, CDR2 YNFKEQ. CDR3 bases: TGTGCCAGCAGCCAAACCCCCCCCCAGGGGGACTACACCTTC. Translated, it gives CASSQTPPQGDYTF.

The chain carries TRBV28 and TRBJ1-5, with TRBD1 as a possible D gene (5 bases). V was trimmed by 7 bases and J by 4 bases, leaving 11 bases between them. Germline lookup yields CDR1 MDHEN and CDR2 SYDVKM. The CDR3 loop spans 13 amino acids. This chain's CDR3 is CASIMAGNQPQHF. The CDR3 DNA reads as TGTGCCAGCATTATGGCAGGGAATCAGCCCCAGCATTTT.

V usage is TRBV7-8 and J usage is TRBJ1-6; 10 bases fit TRBD1. The CDR3 is 17 amino acids. The germline CDR1 and CDR2 sequences are SGHVS and FQNEAQ. Trimming cost V 5 bases and J 1 base; bases outside gene matches: 5. Here the CDR3 reads CASSPRTGGSYNSPLHF. CDR3 bases: TGTGCCAGCAGCCCCAGGACAGGGGGATCCTATAATTCACCCCTCCACTTT.